This is a list of T cell receptor beta chains from one sample in a study of regulatory T cells in long-lasting Graves disease. From the multiplex PCR reads, TCRdb called clonotypes with MiXCR, one entry per CDR3 protein. The sample records fewer than 650,000 distinct CDR3 sequences, 15% to 20% being singletons. These same data were also listed under a study on T cells in Graves' hyperthyroidism and ophthalmopathy.

The sample here was peripheral blood mononuclear cells (PBMCs), taken at new diagnosis, from a patient treated with antithyroid drugs. The source of these receptors is a man younger than 35 with Graves disease. Each CDR3 is given with its conserved first and last residue. Fields, in order: D gene, V gene, J gene, clone size, CDR3 protein, CDR3 DNA. D genes are given only for firm matches. Not every row has a clone size; where given, it reads once, few, many or a size class.

>TRBD1|TRBV6-5|TRBJ2-7|many
CASSYSGQVSYEQYF
TGTGCCAGCAGTTACTCGGGACAGGTGTCCTACGAGCAGTACTTC
>TRBD1|TRBV29-1|TRBJ1-1|many
CSVRGGDTEAFF
TGCAGCGTTCGAGGGGGCGACACTGAAGCTTTCTTT
>-|TRBV6-1|TRBJ2-4|few
CASSNMLAKNIQYF
TGTGCCAGCAGCAACATGTTAGCCAAAAACATTCAGTACTTC
>TRBD2|TRBV11-2|TRBJ2-1|few
CASSHLSGLAGQSYNEQFF
TGTGCCAGCAGCCACCTTTCCGGACTAGCGGGTCAATCCTACAATGAGCAGTTCTTC
>TRBD1|TRBV10-1|TRBJ2-2|-
CASSEWPRTGGELFF
TGCGCCAGCAGTGAGTGGCCCAGGACAGGCGGGGAGCTGTTTTTT
>-|TRBV14|TRBJ2-7|-
CASSPLTTGGYQYF
TGTGCCAGCAGCCCCCTCACGACAGGCGGTTATCAGTACTTC
>-|TRBV28|TRBJ2-7|many
CASSSPEWGRTFSYEQYF
TGTGCCAGCAGTTCCCCAGAATGGGGACGGACCTTTTCCTACGAGCAGTACTTC
>TRBD1|TRBV28|TRBJ2-7|many
CASRSRDREYF
TGTGCCAGCAGGTCCCGGGACAGGGAGTACTTC
>TRBD2|TRBV11-2|TRBJ2-1|-
CASSLDPRGSSYNEQFF
TGTGCCAGCAGCTTAGATCCCCGCGGGAGCTCCTACAATGAGCAGTTCTTC
>-|TRBV3-1|TRBJ2-5|few
CASSQISGTPYF
TGTGCCAGCAGCCAAATATCCGGGACGCCTTACTTC
>-|TRBV12-3/TRBV12-4|TRBJ1-5|many
CAITTGWGGQPQHF
TGTGCCATCACCACGGGGTGGGGGGGTCAGCCCCAGCATTTT
>TRBD1|TRBV10-1|TRBJ2-7|-
CASSDSRGPYEQYF
TGCGCCAGCAGTGACTCCAGGGGGCCCTACGAGCAGTACTTC
>TRBD1|TRBV6-1|TRBJ2-5|many
CATALKRDSFQETQYF
TGTGCCACCGCTTTAAAACGGGACAGCTTCCAAGAGACCCAGTACTTC
>-|TRBV6-1|TRBJ1-5|-
CASREGGGNRPQHF
TGTGCCAGCAGGGAGGGTGGGGGCAATCGGCCCCAGCATTTT
>-|TRBV5-8|TRBJ2-1|many
CASSLVINEQFF
TGTGCCAGCAGCTTGGTGATCAATGAGCAGTTCTTC
>TRBD1|TRBV6-1|TRBJ1-5|many
CASRTGGSNQPQHF
TGTGCCAGCAGAACAGGGGGAAGCAATCAGCCCCAGCATTTT
>-|TRBV13|TRBJ1-1|-
CASSPVGRPNTEAFF
TGTGCCAGCAGCCCAGTGGGCCGACCGAACACTGAAGCTTTCTTT
>-|TRBV14|TRBJ1-2|few
CASSQGYSANYGYTF
TGTGCCAGCAGCCAAGGGTACAGTGCTAACTATGGCTACACCTTC
>TRBD2|TRBV20-1|TRBJ2-1|many
CSATTLASGSSYNEQFF
TGCAGTGCTACAACACTGGCTAGCGGGAGCTCCTACAATGAGCAGTTCTTC
>-|TRBV20-1|TRBJ2-4|-
CSAREGQNIQYF
TGCAGTGCTAGAGAGGGACAAAACATTCAGTACTTC
>TRBD2|TRBV27|TRBJ2-1|-
CASRPPLAGVPNEQFF
TGTGCCAGCAGACCCCCTCTAGCGGGAGTCCCTAATGAGCAGTTCTTC
>-|TRBV18|TRBJ2-7|many
CASSGGILEQYF
TGTGCCAGCTCTGGAGGTATCCTCGAGCAGTACTTC
>TRBD2|TRBV20-1|TRBJ2-2|few
CSATGLAGGITGELFF
TGCAGTGCTACGGGACTAGCGGGAGGAATCACCGGGGAGCTGTTTTTT
>TRBD2|TRBV7-9|TRBJ2-7|many
CASSSLSGTYEQYF
TGTGCCAGCAGCTCCCTTAGCGGGACCTACGAGCAGTACTTC
>TRBD2|TRBV11-2|TRBJ2-1|many
CASRGLAGGSYNEQFF
TGTGCCAGCAGAGGACTAGCGGGGGGCTCCTACAATGAGCAGTTCTTC
>-|TRBV30|TRBJ2-3|many
CVVFLDTQYF
TGTGTCGTCTTTTTGGATACGCAGTATTTT
>-|TRBV18|TRBJ1-4|-
CASSPGQNVLGPKKLFF
TGTGCCAGCTCACCTGGACAGAACGTCTTGGGACCAAAAAAACTGTTTTTT
>-|TRBV5-1|TRBJ2-7|once
CASSSRTAASYEQYF
TGCGCCAGCAGCTCGAGGACAGCTGCCTCCTACGAGCAGTACTTC
>TRBD1|TRBV7-2|TRBJ1-2|few
CASSLDRGGGYGYTF
TGTGCCAGCAGCTTAGACAGAGGGGGCGGATATGGCTACACCTTC
>-|TRBV7-8|TRBJ2-1|many
CASSDWRVHSEQFF
TGTGCCAGCAGCGACTGGCGGGTGCATAGTGAGCAGTTCTTC
>-|TRBV3-1|TRBJ1-1|many
CASSQVIGDTEAFF
TGTGCCAGCAGCCAAGTCATAGGGGACACTGAAGCTTTCTTT
>-|TRBV3-1|TRBJ2-7|-
CASSQLGRSGSSYEQYF
TGTGCCAGCAGCCAACTCGGCCGGAGCGGCAGCTCCTACGAGCAGTACTTC
>-|TRBV5-5|TRBJ1-1|-
CASSYGLGITPEAFF
TGTGCCAGCAGCTACGGCTTGGGGATAACGCCTGAAGCTTTCTTT
>TRBD1|TRBV12-5|TRBJ1-1|few
CASGSGQAEAFF
TGTGCTAGTGGTTCGGGACAGGCAGAAGCTTTCTTT
>TRBD1|TRBV4-1|TRBJ2-7|-
CASSQDQGVSYEQYF
TGCGCCAGCAGCCAAGATCAGGGGGTCTCCTACGAGCAGTACTTC
>-|TRBV20-1|TRBJ1-5|many
CSARTPGEPQHF
TGCAGTGCTAGGACCCCAGGGGAGCCCCAGCATTTT
>TRBD2|TRBV15|TRBJ2-7|many
CATSRDEGGSSYEQYF
TGTGCCACCAGCAGAGATGAGGGCGGGAGCTCCTACGAGCAGTACTTC
>-|TRBV6-7|TRBJ2-4|few
CATPHPAKNIQYF
TGTGCCACCCCACACCCAGCCAAAAACATTCAGTACTTC
>TRBD2|TRBV20-1|TRBJ2-4|few
CSARASGMYIQYF
TGCAGTGCTAGAGCTAGCGGGATGTACATTCAGTACTTC
>TRBD2|TRBV6-2/TRBV6-3|TRBJ2-1|many
CASRSRTSAYNEQFF
TGTGCCAGCAGGTCCAGGACTAGCGCCTACAATGAGCAGTTCTTC
>-|TRBV15|TRBJ2-7|few
CATSPAGGSSYEQYF
TGTGCCACCAGCCCTGCTGGGGGGTCCTCCTACGAGCAGTACTTC
>TRBD2|TRBV11-2|TRBJ2-7|-
CASTRGVALSYEQYF
TGTGCCAGCACCCGGGGGGTCGCCTTGTCCTACGAGCAGTACTTC
>TRBD1|TRBV7-9|TRBJ2-7|-
CASSRIPGQGKNEQYF
TGTGCCAGCAGCCGTATTCCGGGACAGGGTAAGAACGAGCAGTACTTC
>-|TRBV28|TRBJ1-5|many
CASSVWGGGNQPQHF
TGTGCCAGCAGTGTCTGGGGGGGAGGCAATCAGCCCCAGCATTTT
>-|TRBV11-2|TRBJ2-1|many
CASTQSLPPYNEQFF
TGTGCCAGCACCCAGAGTCTACCCCCCTACAATGAGCAGTTCTTC
>TRBD1|TRBV29-1|TRBJ1-3|many
CSADRGGNTIYF
TGCAGCGCCGACAGGGGTGGAAACACCATATATTTT
>TRBD2|TRBV6-2/TRBV6-3|TRBJ2-7|many
CASLRVSGSSYLHEQYF
TGTGCCAGCCTAAGGGTTAGCGGGAGTTCTTATCTCCACGAGCAGTACTTC
>-|TRBV6-2/TRBV6-3|TRBJ2-7|-
CASRERWPLYEQYF
TGTGCCAGCAGAGAAAGATGGCCTCTCTACGAGCAGTACTTC
>-|TRBV4-1|TRBJ2-7|-
CASSQDTGFYSYEQYF
TGCGCCAGCAGCCAAGATACAGGGTTCTACTCCTACGAGCAGTACTTC
>TRBD2|TRBV2|TRBJ2-1|many
CASSAASGSIYEQFF
TGTGCCAGCAGTGCGGCTAGCGGGAGTATCTATGAGCAGTTCTTC
>-|TRBV19|TRBJ2-7|-
CASRNIGETYEQYF
TGTGCCAGTAGGAACATCGGTGAAACCTACGAGCAGTACTTC